Shown below are 5 T cell receptor beta chains from a single sample sequenced in a study of CXCR3-negative and CXCR3-positive naive CD8 T cells. Study-level points and caveats: For CXCR3-positive naive cells, TRB CDR3s were more hydrophobic than those of CXCR3-negative naive cells.

These receptors' targets are unknown. cDNA libraries for TRB were generated by 5' RACE incorporating UMI labels. TCRdb processed the 5' RACE reads again and assigns one entry to each CDR3 protein, with no DNA. The table for this sample gives 55,000 to 75,000 distinct CDR3 sequences. Specimen: naive CXCR3+ CD8+ T cells from blood. Subset specified: CD45RO-CCR7+CD27+CD95- naive CD8+ T cells expressing CXCR3 (TNR3+). The receptor set was obtained from a human donor in good health. Some clones in this sample may be carry-over from other donors' samples.

The CDR3 is CASSPRLTSYEQYF. This chain connects TRBV28 to TRBJ2-7; TCRdb outputs TRBD1, but without DNA this stays unchecked. Per the germline V gene, CDR1 is MDHEN and CDR2 is SYDVKM. The CDR3 is made up of 14 amino acids.

The J gene is TRBJ2-2, the V gene TRBV1; TCRdb's assignment of TRBD2 cannot be checked, as there is no DNA. TRBV1 is recorded as a pseudogene. CDR3 size: 16 residues. The CDR3 loop reads CTSSQAQRERAGELFF.

The rearrangement links TRBV5-6 to TRBJ2-7; the TRBD1 assignment by TCRdb is unverifiable without DNA. Germline V gene lookup returns CDR1 SGHDT and CDR2 YYEEEE. The CDR3 is 14 residues long. This CDR3 is CASSSGFPSYEQYF.

The chain carries TRBV6-6 and TRBJ2-5; the TRBD1 assignment by TCRdb is unverifiable without DNA. Germline-derived CDR1 and CDR2 are MNHNY and SVGAGI (reference sequence). CDR3 length: 16 residues. The CDR3 loop is CASSYSVYRGGETQYF.

The chain joins TRBV6-5 to TRBJ2-3; no DNA is available, so the TRBD2 call from TCRdb remains unchecked. Germline CDR1 reads MNHEY; CDR2 reads SVGAGI. This CDR3 spans 16 amino acids. The CDR3 reads CASSEDSGGYTDTQYF.